These 29 T cell receptor beta chains came from one sample sequenced in a study of response to subunit inactivated influenza vaccine. TCRdb reprocessed the RT-PCR reads via MiXCR and lists one record per CDR3 protein. The table shows roughly 290,000 distinct CDR3 sequences, with roughly a fifth occurring only once. The input for sequencing was PBMCs from blood, taken approximately 20 months after vaccination. The receptors originated from a man between 50 and 69 years old who received an inactivated influenza vaccine.

The genes are TRBV15 and TRBJ2-5; no definite D call. The CDR3 has 15 amino acids. Germline CDR1 LNHNV, CDR2 YYDKDF (reference sequence). Trimming cost V 0 bases and J 4 bases, with 12 bases left between them. The CDR3 DNA sequence: TGTGCCACCAGCAGAGATTCCCGGGTTCTAGAGACCCAGTACTTC. This encodes CATSRDSRVLETQYF.

The V and J genes are TRBV6-1 and TRBJ1-1; D is ambiguous. The V gene's germline CDR1 is MNHNS and CDR2 SASEGT. With 4 bases removed from V and 0 bases from J, the gap between germline ends came to 9 bases. The CDR3 is 14 residues long. The CDR3, as DNA: TGTGCCAGCAGTGCGGGCAGTATGAACACTGAAGCTTTCTTT. Its protein product is CASSAGSMNTEAFF.

Concerning this clonotype: Relative to the germline gene, one junction end is altered; a read error may explain this. The chain has TRBV20-1 and TRBJ1-2, with TRBD1 matching 8 bases. The germline CDR1 and CDR2 sequences are DFQATT and SNEGSKA (reference sequence). This CDR3 contains 15 residues. Written as DNA, the CDR3 is TGCAGTGCTTTAGCAACAGGGGGAACTAACAATGGCTACACCTTC. It encodes CSALATGGTNNGYTF.

In nucleotides, the CDR3 is TGTGCCAGCAAAAGGGGACTAGCGGGAGGGTACGAGCAGTACTTC. It yields the protein CASKRGLAGGYEQYF. The chain recombines TRBV6-1 with TRBJ2-7; 16 bases align to TRBD2. The CDR3 contains 15 residues. Germline V gives CDR1 MNHNS, CDR2 SASEGT. J lost 4 bases, V lost 7 bases, and 4 bases had no gene match.

This clonotype has ten or more counts. The V call is TRBV29-1, the J call TRBJ1-1; D unresolved. Germline CDR1 and CDR2: SQVTM and ANQGSEA. The CDR3 consists of 14 residues. Trimming took off 7 bases at V and 0 bases at J, with 15 bases between the two ends. The CDR3 region is CSAGLLGVNTEAFF. DNA of the CDR3: TGCAGCGCCGGACTTCTTGGTGTGAACACTGAAGCTTTCTTT.

This clonotype appeared a few times. The V call is TRBV12-3 or TRBV12-4, the J call TRBJ2-7; 9 bases agree with TRBD1. This CDR3 region has 16 residues. V lost 5 bases and J lost 3; bases outside the gene matches: 11. The CDR3 DNA sequence: TGTGCCAGCAGTCCCCAATTGGGACAGGGACTCTACGAGCAGTACTTC. Its protein is CASSPQLGQGLYEQYF.

The genes are TRBV5-1 and TRBJ1-6; 7 bases align to TRBD1. Germline-derived CDR1 and CDR2 are SGHRS and YFSETQ. The CDR3 totals 15 residues. Losses at the gene ends were 1 base for V and 7 bases for J; bases not matched to a gene: 5. The CDR3 loop reads CASSLRGRSNSPLHF. CDR3 in DNA: TGCGCCAGCAGCTTGAGGGGGCGATCCAATTCACCCCTCCACTTT. The full variable domain, completed using reference TRBV5-1 and TRBJ1-6, is KAGVTQTPRYLIKTRGQQVTLSCSPISGHRSVSWYQQTPGQGLQFLFEYFSETQRNKGNFPGRFSGRQFSNSRSEMNVSTLELGDSALYLCASSLRGRSNSPLHFGNGTRLTVT.

This rearrangement joins TRBV7-9 to TRBJ2-3, with 9 bases lining up with TRBD1. The CDR3 has 16 residues. Germline-derived CDR1 and CDR2 are SEHNR and FQNEAQ (reference sequence). Trimming cost V 4 bases and J 3 bases; bases outside gene matches: 8. The CDR3: CASSSKQGAPTDTQYF. CDR3 in DNA: TGTGCCAGCAGCTCAAAACAGGGGGCCCCTACAGATACGCAGTATTTT.

This clonotype was seen a handful of times. The V gene is TRBV5-6, the J gene TRBJ2-1, with 8 positions matching TRBD2. This CDR3 spans 17 amino acids. The J segment lost 0 bases and the V segment lost 4 bases, leaving 9 bases of the junction unmatched. From germline, CDR1 is SGHDT and CDR2 YYEEEE. Written as DNA, the CDR3 is TGTGCCAGCAGCGATATAGCGGGGAGCACCTCCTACAATGAGCAGTTCTTC. Translating it yields CASSDIAGSTSYNEQFF. Complete variable domain (other parts from reference TRBV5-6 and TRBJ2-1): DAGVTQSPTHLIKTRGQQVTLRCSPKSGHDTVSWYQQALGQGPQFIFQYYEEEERQRGNFPDRFSGHQFPNYSSELNVNALLLGDSALYLCASSDIAGSTSYNEQFFGPGTRLTVL.

V and J are TRBV5-1 and TRBJ1-4, with D unresolved. Germline CDR1 reads SGHRS; CDR2 reads YFSETQ. The germline V and J ends were trimmed by 4 bases and 1 base, with 14 bases remaining between them. CDR3 length: 16 residues. This CDR3 is CASSPQVAGTNEKLFF. The CDR3 nucleotides are TGCGCCAGCAGCCCCCAAGTCGCCGGAACTAATGAAAAACTGTTTTTT.

V and J are TRBV11-3 and TRBJ2-7; 15 nucleotides line up with TRBD2. This CDR3 is 18 amino acids long. Per the germline V gene, CDR1 is SGHNT and CDR2 is YENEEA. V trimming: 7 bases; J trimming: 5 bases; junction bases outside the gene matches: 15. This CDR3 is CASTSGTSGRSFVNEQYF. CDR3 coding DNA: TGTGCCAGCACCTCCGGGACTAGCGGGAGGAGCTTTGTTAACGAGCAGTACTTC.

The chain combines TRBV24-1 with TRBJ2-5; possible D gene TRBD2, 6 bases. The CDR3 loop spans 16 amino acids. From germline, CDR1 is KGHDR and CDR2 SFDVKD. V was cut by 3 bases and J by 5 bases, with 18 bases left in between. The CDR3 coding sequence is TGTGCCACCAGTGATCCAATCGGAGCGGGTATGGAGACCCAGTACTTC. Residues: CATSDPIGAGMETQYF.

This clonotype was counted a few times. V and J are TRBV7-2 and TRBJ2-4, with D unresolved. Looked up from germline, CDR1 is SGHTA and CDR2 is FQGNSA. CDR3 length: 14 amino acids. Trimming stripped 3 bases from V and 9 bases from J, with 15 bases between. CDR3 DNA sequence: TGTGCCAGCAGCTTTGGCTCTCGTCCTACCATTCAGTACTTC. This translates into CASSFGSRPTIQYF.

This clonotype showed up many times. The chain couples TRBV5-1 to TRBJ2-3; no clear D gene. The length of the CDR3 is 15 residues. Trimming took 1 base from V and 5 from J, leaving 14 bases between them. Germline V gene data show CDR1 as SGHRS and CDR2 as YFSETQ. CDR3 amino acids: CASSLNAPQRDTQYF. CDR3 bases: TGCGCCAGCAGCTTGAATGCCCCCCAACGAGATACGCAGTATTTT.

This clonotype was counted a few times. CDR3 bases: TGCAGCGTTCCCCTAGGCACCGCGCAGTTCTTC. As protein: CSVPLGTAQFF. The V call is TRBV29-1, the J call TRBJ2-1; D call uncertain. The V gene lost 5 bases and the J gene lost 12 bases, with 14 bases spanning the gap. The CDR3 totals 11 residues. Germline loops: CDR1 SQVTM, CDR2 ANQGSEA.

The chain joins TRBV20-1 to TRBJ2-1; no definite D call. The CDR3 contains 11 residues. Germline V gene data show CDR1 as DFQATT and CDR2 as SNEGSKA (reference sequence). V was trimmed by 6 bases and J by 7 bases, leaving 10 bases between them. The CDR3 sequence is CSAHTLNEQFF. The CDR3 region has the DNA TGCAGTGCCCACACTTTGAATGAGCAGTTCTTC.

This clonotype was picked up one time. V is TRBV28 and J is TRBJ2-7, with D possibly TRBD2 on 6 matching bases. The V end lost 3 bases, the J end lost 3 bases, and 12 bases lay between the germline ends. Germline V lookup: CDR1 MDHEN, CDR2 SYDVKM. This CDR3 has 14 residues. In nucleotides, the CDR3 is TGTGCCAGCAGTTTCTGGGGGGATAGCTACGAGCAGTACTTC. It specifies CASSFWGDSYEQYF.

In its sample, this clonotype was seen many times. V usage is TRBV2 and J usage is TRBJ1-1, with 8 nucleotides matching TRBD1. CDR3 size: 15 residues. The germline V gene has CDR1 SNHLY and CDR2 FYNNEI. Unmatched junction bases numbered 9, after V lost 6 bases and J lost 3 bases. The CDR3 bases are TGTGCCAGCAGCACTGACAGGGGACATCACACTGAAGCTTTCTTT. It yields the protein CASSTDRGHHTEAFF. The full variable domain, in which reference TRBV2 and TRBJ1-1 provide the parts outside the CDR3, is EPEVTQTPSHQVTQMGQEVILRCVPISNHLYFYWYRQILGQKVEFLVSFYNNEISEKSEIFDDQFSVERPDGSNFTLKIRSTKLEDSAMYFCASSTDRGHHTEAFFGQGTRLTVV.

The chain links TRBV7-8 to TRBJ2-6; D unresolved. V was shortened by 5 bases and J by 0 bases, with 8 bases between the two germline ends. The CDR3 is 15 amino acids. The germline gives CDR1 SGHVS, CDR2 FQNEAQ. CDR3 region: CASSPSLSGANVLTF. Here the CDR3 DNA reads TGTGCCAGCAGCCCCTCTCTCTCTGGGGCCAACGTCCTGACTTTC.

This chain uses TRBV5-1 with TRBJ1-1; D is perhaps TRBD1 (5 bases). The germline gives CDR1 SGHRS, CDR2 YFSETQ. The CDR3 sequence is 13 residues long. Trimming took off 6 bases at V and 2 bases at J, with 11 bases between the two ends. The DNA for the CDR3 is TGCGCCAGCAAAGCGACAGATAACACTGAAGCTTTCTTT. Encoded protein: CASKATDNTEAFF.

The chain recombines TRBV6-2 or TRBV6-3 with TRBJ2-7; 12 positions match TRBD2. There are 16 residues in the CDR3. V lost 6 bases and J lost 5; bases outside the gene matches: 11. Germline CDR1 is MNHEY and CDR2 is SVGEGT. The CDR3 DNA reads as TGTGCCAGCAGCCAACAGACTAGCGGGAGACCTAACGAGCAGTACTTC. Amino acids: CASSQQTSGRPNEQYF.

This clonotype was seen a single time. This chain joins TRBV18 and TRBJ2-3; D call uncertain. CDR1 KGHSH and CDR2 LQKENI come from the germline V gene. The CDR3 runs 15 residues. Trimming left V 0 bases short and J 3 bases short, with 10 bases between. The CDR3, as DNA: TGTGCCAGCTCACCACCCAGTCTCGGAACAGATACGCAGTATTTT. Translated, it gives CASSPPSLGTDTQYF.

The chain links TRBV11-2 to TRBJ2-2; D assignment may be TRBD1 or TRBD2 (6 bases each). The CDR3 is 16 residues long. Per germline, CDR1 SGHAT and CDR2 FQNNGV. Trimming removed 5 bases from V and 5 bases from J, with 18 bases in between. CDR3 DNA sequence: TGTGCCAGCAGCGGCTACAGGGCGGGAAGGACCGGGGAGCTGTTTTTT. Amino acid sequence: CASSGYRAGRTGELFF. Full variable domain (remainder filled in from reference TRBV11-2 and TRBJ2-2): EAGVAQSPRYKIIEKRQSVAFWCNPISGHATLYWYQQILGQGPKLLIQFQNNGVVDDSQLPKDRFSAERLKGVDSTLKIQPAKLEDSAVYLCASSGYRAGRTGELFFGEGSRLTVL.

The V call is TRBV7-9, the J call TRBJ1-1; D possibly corresponds to TRBD1 (5 bases). The CDR3 extends over 16 amino acids. Trimming pared 1 base from V and 0 bases from J, leaving 12 bases between. Germline V gives CDR1 SEHNR, CDR2 FQNEAQ (reference sequence). The CDR3 bases are TGTGCCAGCAGCTTAGAGGTAGACAGATTGAACACTGAAGCTTTCTTT. Amino acid sequence: CASSLEVDRLNTEAFF.

This chain connects TRBV29-1 to TRBJ2-2; 9 bases align to TRBD2. Trimming cost V 7 bases and J 5 bases; bases outside gene matches: 5. In germline, CDR1 is SQVTM, CDR2 ANQGSEA. The CDR3 runs to 13 residues. The CDR3 coding sequence is TGCAGCGCGGGGACTAGCAGGACCGGGGAGCTGTTTTTT. Residues: CSAGTSRTGELFF.

This sequence joins TRBV4-2 and TRBJ1-5; the D is unclear. This CDR3 has 13 residues. The germline V gene has CDR1 LGHNA and CDR2 YNFKEQ. Trimming removed 0 bases at V and 7 bases at J, with 7 bases between. CDR3 nucleotides: TGTGCCAGCAGCCAAGAAGGCGACCAGCCCCAGCATTTT. Its translation is CASSQEGDQPQHF.

As for this clonotype: Lacking the conserved final phenylalanine or tryptophan, this CDR3 likely reflects a read error. V gene TRBV10-3 combines with J gene TRBJ2-3, with D possibly TRBD1 on 7 matching bases. V lost 6 bases to trimming and J lost 6 bases, with 22 bases between them. The germline V gene encodes CDR1 ENHRY and CDR2 SYGVKD. The CDR3 runs to 16 residues. CDR3: CAISLAGGIASDTQYL. The CDR3 bases are TGTGCCATCAGCCTTGCAGGGGGGATCGCGTCGGATACGCAGTATCTT.

This chain joins TRBV10-3 and TRBJ2-5; 11 bases match TRBD2. The germline gives CDR1 ENHRY, CDR2 SYGVKD. Unmatched junction bases numbered 5, after V lost 2 bases and J lost 3 bases. The length of the CDR3 is 16 residues. CDR3 DNA: TGTGCCATCAGTGAGGGCCTAGCGGGAGGCGAAGAGACCCAGTACTTC. It yields the protein CAISEGLAGGEETQYF.

The chain recombines TRBV28 with TRBJ2-4; D gene ambiguous. The ends were cut back, 4 bases at V and 6 bases at J, with 16 bases in the middle. CDR1 and CDR2 from the germline V gene are MDHEN and SYDVKM. CDR3 length equals 15 residues. Here the CDR3 DNA reads TGTGCCAGCAGTTCCCCGGCATTGTCCCCAAACATTCAGTACTTC. It is translated as CASSSPALSPNIQYF.